A single sample is the source of the 14 T cell receptor beta chains below, sequenced in a study of blood T cell repertoires in COVID-19 (dated by TCRdb to the early 2020s). The library was built by means of the immunoSEQ multiplex PCR assay. This immuneACCESS table, as held by TCRdb, lists in-frame sequences with V and J called but not all clones. Of the missing ones, under half trace to an unresolved V gene in checked studies; the others have no known cause. The sample data list roughly 99,000 clones, and 79% of these were observed just once. The top ten hold roughly 18% of the sample. The sample comprised peripheral blood. All receptors derive from a woman older than 75 with active or convalescent COVID-19.

This clone was observed a single time. The chain joins TRBV27 to TRBJ1-2, with TRBD1 matching 7 bases. Germline V gene lookup returns CDR1 MNHEY and CDR2 SMNVEV (reference sequence). Trimming removed 2 bases from V and 4 bases from J; junction bases left unmatched: 10. The CDR3 extends over 16 amino acids. As DNA, the CDR3 is TGTGCCAGCAGTTTAACCCGTAGACAGGGTTTCTATGGCTACACCTTC. Amino acids: CASSLTRRQGFYGYTF.

The V call is TRBV6-5, the J call TRBJ1-6; D is unresolved. Trimming removed 2 bases from V and 0 bases from J, with 8 bases in between. Germline loops: CDR1 MNHEY, CDR2 SVGAGI. CDR3 size: 16 residues. CDR3 nucleotides: TGTGCCAGCAGTTACACCCTAAGCTCCTATAATTCACCCCTCCACTTT. Translating it yields CASSYTLSSYNSPLHF.

V is TRBV2 and J is TRBJ1-5, with 9 nucleotides matching TRBD1. The length of the CDR3 is 15 residues. The germline gives CDR1 SNHLY, CDR2 FYNNEI. V lost 6 bases and J lost 7; bases outside the gene matches: 10. The CDR3 nucleotides are TGTGCCAGCAGCGAAACAGGGGGCTCAGGGCAGCCCCAGCATTTT. Its translation: CASSETGGSGQPQHF. Full variable domain (missing parts from reference TRBV2 and TRBJ1-5): EPEVTQTPSHQVTQMGQEVILRCVPISNHLYFYWYRQILGQKVEFLVSFYNNEISEKSEIFDDQFSVERPDGSNFTLKIRSTKLEDSAMYFCASSETGGSGQPQHFGDGTRLSIL.

The rearrangement links TRBV5-4 to TRBJ1-4, with TRBD1 identical over 10 bases. With V trimmed by 5 bases and J by 4 bases, 5 bases remained unmatched. Germline CDR1 reads SGHNT; CDR2 reads YYREEE (reference sequence). This CDR3 contains 15 residues. CDR3 amino acids: CASSTWTGGNEKLFF. The CDR3 DNA sequence: TGTGCCAGCAGTACTTGGACAGGGGGTAATGAAAAACTGTTTTTT.

This chain uses TRBV5-1 with TRBJ2-3; a possible D gene is TRBD2 (6 bases). This CDR3 has 16 residues. From germline, CDR1 is SGHRS and CDR2 YFSETQ. V was cut by 4 bases and J by 2 bases, with 17 bases left in between. CDR3 nucleotide sequence: TGCGCCAGCAGCCTGATGATAGCGGAGCCCACAGATACGCAGTATTTT. Translating gives CASSLMIAEPTDTQYF. The full variable domain, in which reference TRBV5-1 and TRBJ2-3 provide the parts outside the CDR3, is KAGVTQTPRYLIKTRGQQVTLSCSPISGHRSVSWYQQTPGQGLQFLFEYFSETQRNKGNFPGRFSGRQFSNSRSEMNVSTLELGDSALYLCASSLMIAEPTDTQYFGPGTRLTVL.

The chain has TRBV28 and TRBJ2-7; 9 bases align to TRBD2. The V gene end was trimmed by 8 bases and the J gene end by 3 bases; junction bases not matched to a gene: 8. Germline-derived CDR1 and CDR2 are MDHEN and SYDVKM. The CDR3 has 14 amino acids. The CDR3 region has the DNA TGTGCCAGCCAATTGGCGGGAGGGGGCTACGAGCAGTACTTC. This encodes CASQLAGGGYEQYF. Based on the CDR3 plus reference TRBV28 and TRBJ2-7, the full variable domain is DVKVTQSSRYLVKRTGEKVFLECVQDMDHENMFWYRQDPGLGLRLIYFSYDVKMKEKGDIPEGYSVSREKKERFSLILESASTNQTSMYLCASQLAGGGYEQYFGPGTRLTVT.

On this clone: Other DNA sequences in this sample translate to the same CDR3. The chain combines TRBV18 with TRBJ2-3, with a weak D call TRBD2 (5 bases). Per the germline V gene, CDR1 is KGHSH and CDR2 is LQKENI. The V end was cut by 6 bases, the J end by 0 bases, with 13 bases between. The CDR3 is 15 residues long. The CDR3 DNA is TGTGCCAGCTCGCCAAGGACGGGGAGCACAGATACGCAGTATTTT. Translating it yields CASSPRTGSTDTQYF.

This chain uses TRBV7-6 with TRBJ1-1; 7 bases match TRBD1. This CDR3 region has 15 residues. With V trimmed by 5 bases and J by 0 bases, 6 bases remained unmatched. CDR1 and CDR2 (germline): SGHVS, FNYEAQ. CDR3 amino acids: CASSNRQGLNTEAFF. The CDR3 DNA follows: TGTGCCAGCAGCAACCGACAGGGATTGAACACTGAAGCTTTCTTT.

Concerning this clone: Within the sample, other DNA sequences also encode this same CDR3. The genes are TRBV28 and TRBJ1-1, with 7 bases lining up with TRBD1. Germline lookup yields CDR1 MDHEN and CDR2 SYDVKM. This CDR3 has 15 residues. Trimming removed 6 bases from V and 0 bases from J; junction bases left unmatched: 7. CDR3 bases: TGTGCCAGCAGCCACCCGACAGGGATGAACACTGAAGCTTTCTTT. As protein: CASSHPTGMNTEAFF.

The chain links TRBV4-2 to TRBJ1-2, with D hard to call. This CDR3 region has 17 residues. The V end was cut by 0 bases, the J end by 2 bases, with 16 bases between. The germline CDR1 and CDR2 sequences are LGHNA and YNFKEQ. CDR3 coding DNA: TGTGCCAGCAGCCAAGAAATTAGACATACTGGCAACTATGGCTACACCTTC. Its translation: CASSQEIRHTGNYGYTF.

The chain is built from TRBV25-1 and TRBJ1-5; maybe TRBD1 (5 bases). The V end lost 3 bases, the J end lost 4 bases, and 10 bases lay between the germline ends. The CDR3 has 14 residues. CDR1 is MGHDK and CDR2 is SYGVNS in the germline V gene. For the CDR3, the DNA is TGTGCCAGCAGTGATTGGAGGGGTAATCAGCCCCAGCATTTT. Translation gives CASSDWRGNQPQHF. The full variable domain, in which reference TRBV25-1 and TRBJ1-5 provide the parts outside the CDR3, is EADIYQTPRYLVIGTGKKITLECSQTMGHDKMYWYQQDPGMELHLIHYSYGVNSTEKGDLSSESTVSRIRTEHFPLTLESARPSHTSQYLCASSDWRGNQPQHFGDGTRLSIL.

This chain links TRBV5-8 with TRBJ2-3; 9 bases line up with TRBD2. The CDR3 runs 15 residues. Per the germline V gene, CDR1 is SGHTS and CDR2 is YDEGEE. The V and J ends lost 0 bases and 6 bases, in that order; junction bases with no gene match: 5. For the CDR3, the DNA is TGTGCCAGCAGCTTGGGTAGCGGGGGCCGGGATACGCAGTATTTT. Encoded protein: CASSLGSGGRDTQYF.

The rearrangement links TRBV5-6 to TRBJ2-6, with 11 bases aligning to TRBD1. The CDR3 extends over 18 amino acids. In germline, CDR1 is SGHDT, CDR2 YYEEEE. J gave up 2 bases and V 7 bases, and 11 bases lay outside the gene matches. Written as DNA, the CDR3 is TGTGCCAGCGGACTATCCGGACAGGGGGCACCTGGGGCCAACGTCCTGACTTTC. Protein: CASGLSGQGAPGANVLTF.

This sequence joins TRBV6-5 and TRBJ1-2, with D possibly TRBD1 on 5 matching bases. The germline V gene encodes CDR1 MNHEY and CDR2 SVGAGI. This CDR3 spans 11 amino acids. V lost 7 bases and J lost 7, with 10 bases in between. In nucleotides, the CDR3 is TGTGCCAGCACAGGGTCTAGTGGCTACACCTTC. Its protein is CASTGSSGYTF.